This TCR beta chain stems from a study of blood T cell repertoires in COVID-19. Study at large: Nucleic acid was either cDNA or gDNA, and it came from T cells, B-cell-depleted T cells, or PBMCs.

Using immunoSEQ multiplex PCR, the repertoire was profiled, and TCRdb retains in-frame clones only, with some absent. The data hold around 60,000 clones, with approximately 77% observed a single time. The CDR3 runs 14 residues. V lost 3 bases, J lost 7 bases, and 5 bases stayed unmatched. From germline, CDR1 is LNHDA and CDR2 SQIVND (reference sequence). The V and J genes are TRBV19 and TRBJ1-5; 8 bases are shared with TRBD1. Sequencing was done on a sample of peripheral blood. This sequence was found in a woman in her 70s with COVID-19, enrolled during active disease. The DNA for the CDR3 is TGTGCCAGTAGTATGCATGGACAGGGACAGCCCCAGCATTTT. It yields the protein CASSMHGQGQPQHF.